What follows are 27 T cell receptor beta chains derived from one specimen sequenced in a study of blood T cell repertoires in COVID-19 (dated by TCRdb to the early 2020s). The library came from the immunoSEQ multiplex PCR assay. Not all clones reach the TCRdb copy of this immuneACCESS table, which keeps in-frame sequences only. Checked studies attribute under half of the gap to unresolved V genes and leave the rest unexplained. This sample gives 130,000 or so clones in total; around 85% of them show up just once. The ten largest clones represent around 4.1% of the sample. Specimen: peripheral blood. The receptor set was obtained from a human donor in a cohort sampled during active COVID-19.

This chain links TRBV10-2 with TRBJ2-6, with 7 nucleotides matching TRBD1. The germline CDR1 and CDR2 sequences are WSHSY and SAAADI. The CDR3 is made up of 18 amino acids. V shed 3 bases, J shed 0 bases, and the junction held 8 bases outside the gene matches. The CDR3 region is CASSEPGTARSGANVLTF. CDR3 nucleotide sequence: TGCGCCAGCAGTGAACCCGGGACAGCACGCTCTGGGGCCAACGTCCTGACTTTC.

This clone appeared a single time. This chain links TRBV5-1 with TRBJ1-1; D might be TRBD1 (5 bases). V gave up 2 bases and J gave up 5 bases, with 13 bases separating them. This CDR3 is 14 amino acids long. CDR1 SGHRS and CDR2 YFSETQ come from the germline V gene. CDR3 bases: TGCGCCAGCAGCTTCGGAGGGGTAAGAACTGAAGCTTTCTTT. It encodes CASSFGGVRTEAFF.

This chain links TRBV7-9 with TRBJ1-2, with D possibly matching TRBD1 (6 bases). V was trimmed by 5 bases and J by 6 bases, leaving 19 bases between them. This CDR3 spans 15 amino acids. Germline loops: CDR1 SEHNR, CDR2 FQNEAQ (reference sequence). This CDR3 is CASSPQLLRGHGYTF. CDR3 nucleotide sequence: TGTGCCAGCAGCCCCCAACTACTCAGGGGCCATGGCTACACCTTC.

The chain employs TRBV12-5 and TRBJ1-5, with D possibly TRBD1 on 6 matching bases. The CDR3 loop spans 15 amino acids. Deletions cut 1 base from V and 6 bases from J, with 13 bases between. Germline loops: CDR1 LGHNT, CDR2 FRNRAP. The CDR3 region is CASGLGQGQSQPQHF. CDR3 coding DNA: TGTGCTAGTGGTTTGGGGCAGGGGCAGAGTCAGCCCCAGCATTTT.

V usage is TRBV6-5 and J usage is TRBJ1-1, with TRBD1 identical over 7 bases. Per the germline V gene, CDR1 is MNHEY and CDR2 is SVGAGI. The CDR3 has 15 amino acids. Unmatched junction bases numbered 6, after V lost 5 bases and J lost 0 bases. As DNA, the CDR3 is TGTGCCAGCAGTCGTCCCGGGACAGTGAACACTGAAGCTTTCTTT. As protein: CASSRPGTVNTEAFF.

The chain combines TRBV15 with TRBJ1-2; tentative D call: TRBD1 (6 bases). The CDR3 sequence is 13 residues long. V was clipped by 8 bases and J by 7 bases, with 17 bases between them. CDR1 and CDR2 from the germline V gene are LNHNV and YYDKDF (reference sequence). CDR3 bases: TGTGCCACCTCTCCCCGGGGGGCGTTTGGCTACACCTTC. Its translation is CATSPRGAFGYTF.

In the case of this clone: Other DNA variants within this sample encode the same CDR3. The V gene is TRBV7-9, the J gene TRBJ1-5; tentative D call: TRBD1 (5 bases). V dropped 2 bases and J dropped 2 bases, with 7 bases sitting between them. Looked up from germline, CDR1 is SEHNR and CDR2 is FQNEAQ (reference sequence). CDR3 length: 14 amino acids. In DNA form, the CDR3 reads TGTGCCAGCAGCTTACGGGGGGGCAATCAGCCCCAGCATTTT. It is translated as CASSLRGGNQPQHF.

This clone was observed a few times. The chain recombines TRBV5-1 with TRBJ2-3; TRBD1 matches at 7 bases. The germline gives CDR1 SGHRS, CDR2 YFSETQ. The ends lost 4 bases at V and 0 bases at J; junction bases unmatched: 14. This CDR3 spans 18 amino acids. CDR3 DNA sequence: TGCGCCAGCAGCCAGAGGGCCGACAGGGTAAGAAGCACAGATACGCAGTATTTT. The encoded protein is CASSQRADRVRSTDTQYF. Combining the CDR3 with reference TRBV5-1 and TRBJ2-3 gives the whole variable domain KAGVTQTPRYLIKTRGQQVTLSCSPISGHRSVSWYQQTPGQGLQFLFEYFSETQRNKGNFPGRFSGRQFSNSRSEMNVSTLELGDSALYLCASSQRADRVRSTDTQYFGPGTRLTVL.

V gene TRBV7-9 combines with J gene TRBJ1-1; D possibly corresponds to TRBD1 (6 bases). The CDR3 covers 15 residues. The germline gives CDR1 SEHNR, CDR2 FQNEAQ (reference sequence). Trimming removed 5 bases from V and 3 bases from J, with 16 bases in between. This CDR3 is CASSPTPTGYTEAFF. The CDR3 coding sequence is TGTGCCAGCAGCCCAACTCCGACAGGCTACACTGAAGCTTTCTTT.

This clone occurred a few times. The genes are TRBV18 and TRBJ2-5; 8 bases fit TRBD2. Germline V CDR1 and CDR2: KGHSH, LQKENI. CDR3 length: 15 residues. Trimming took 3 bases from V and 9 from J; bases not matched to a gene: 12. The CDR3 loop is CASSPGTGGDGPQYF. The CDR3 DNA is TGTGCCAGCTCACCGGGAACGGGAGGGGACGGGCCCCAGTACTTC.

The chain uses TRBV6-4 and TRBJ2-2, with 8 bases matching TRBD2. Germline V gene sequence: CDR1 MRHNA, CDR2 SNTAGT. The junction had 6 bases not matched to a gene; V was cut back by 0 bases and J by 3 bases. The CDR3 length is 17 residues. Here the CDR3 reads CASSDSSAGAHTGELFF. CDR3 bases: TGTGCCAGCAGTGACTCGTCAGCGGGGGCCCACACCGGGGAGCTGTTTTTT.

The count of this clone is one. V and J are TRBV12-3 or TRBV12-4 and TRBJ1-1; the D is unclear. This CDR3 has 13 amino acids. V was trimmed by 2 bases and J by 4 bases, leaving 8 bases between them. CDR3 sequence (DNA): TGTGCCAGCAGTTTACGGGAGGGCACTGAAGCTTTCTTT. This sequence encodes CASSLREGTEAFF.

V and J are TRBV24-1 and TRBJ2-3; 9 bases are shared with TRBD1. Germline CDR1 and CDR2: KGHDR and SFDVKD. V was pared by 6 bases and J by 1 base, with 7 bases of the junction left unmatched. This CDR3 has 16 amino acids. The CDR3 DNA reads as TGTGCCACCAGTCAGGGACAGGGTTGGGGCACAGATACGCAGTATTTT. Protein: CATSQGQGWGTDTQYF.

The V and J genes are TRBV18 and TRBJ2-3; possibly TRBD1 for D (6 bases). The CDR3 has 15 residues. Germline values: CDR1 KGHSH, CDR2 LQKENI. With 3 bases removed from V and 4 bases from J, the gap between germline ends came to 14 bases. The CDR3 nucleotides are TGTGCCAGCTCACCGCGGACAGCGGCTGCAGATACGCAGTATTTT. It translates to CASSPRTAAADTQYF.

J is TRBJ2-3 and V is TRBV7-2; D may be TRBD2 (7 bases). Germline V gene sequence: CDR1 SGHTA, CDR2 FQGNSA. Trimming shortened V by 5 bases and J by 14 bases, and 17 bases separated the two germline ends. The CDR3 has 12 amino acids. CDR3 in DNA: TGTGCCAGCAGCAGGGGGGGGGAGGTCGGGTATTTT. Encoded protein: CASSRGGEVGYF.

This chain joins TRBV5-1 and TRBJ2-3; 13 bases line up with TRBD2. Germline trimming cut 2 bases from V and 3 bases from J; bases unmatched to any gene: 9. CDR1 SGHRS and CDR2 YFSETQ come from the germline V gene. This CDR3 is built from 18 residues. The CDR3 DNA reads TGCGCCAGCAGCTTAACTAGCGGGAGGGCCTTTGGTACAGATACGCAGTATTTT. This sequence encodes CASSLTSGRAFGTDTQYF. Complete variable domain (other parts from reference TRBV5-1 and TRBJ2-3): KAGVTQTPRYLIKTRGQQVTLSCSPISGHRSVSWYQQTPGQGLQFLFEYFSETQRNKGNFPGRFSGRQFSNSRSEMNVSTLELGDSALYLCASSLTSGRAFGTDTQYFGPGTRLTVL.

The rearrangement links TRBV7-9 to TRBJ1-1, with D unclear. Germline CDR1 SEHNR, CDR2 FQNEAQ (reference sequence). Trimming removed 5 bases from V and 2 bases from J, with 9 bases in between. CDR3 size: 13 residues. The CDR3 DNA reads as TGTGCCAGCAGCGTCACAGTTAACACTGAAGCTTTCTTT. Translated, it gives CASSVTVNTEAFF.

This chain links TRBV6-2 or TRBV6-3 with TRBJ1-3, with D maybe TRBD1 (6 bases). This CDR3 region has 16 residues. The V gene lost 5 bases and the J gene lost 4 bases, with 18 bases spanning the gap. Germline lookup yields CDR1 MNHEY and CDR2 SVGEGT. The CDR3 sequence is CASSLGDTRGGNTIYF. The DNA of the CDR3 is TGTGCCAGCAGTCTTGGGGACACCCGTGGAGGAAACACCATATATTTT.

The chain employs TRBV7-2 and TRBJ2-7; possible D gene TRBD1, 6 bases. V shed 5 bases and J shed 6 bases, with 8 bases lying between them. Germline CDR1 is SGHTA and CDR2 is FQGNSA. This CDR3 is 11 amino acids long. This CDR3 is CASSVRGEQYF. CDR3 in DNA: TGTGCCAGCAGCGTCAGGGGCGAGCAGTACTTC.

This chain connects TRBV24-1 to TRBJ2-5; TRBD1 agrees at 9 bases. From germline, CDR1 is KGHDR and CDR2 SFDVKD. The CDR3 has 14 amino acids. V was pared by 4 bases and J by 5 bases, with 4 bases of the junction left unmatched. This CDR3 is CATSDPTGGETQYF. The CDR3 DNA reads as TGTGCCACCAGTGACCCGACAGGGGGTGAGACCCAGTACTTC.

Points on this clone: One junction end does not reproduce the germline sequence, and a read error may be involved. The genes are TRBV5-5 and TRBJ1-2; D is ambiguous. CDR3 length equals 12 residues. The germline V gene encodes CDR1 SGHKS and CDR2 YYEKEE (reference sequence). The CDR3 sequence is CASSPAGPRVLF. The CDR3 DNA reads as TGTGCCAGCAGCCCCGCCGGCCCACGGGTCCTCTTC.

This rearrangement joins TRBV11-3 to TRBJ2-1, with 7 bases matching TRBD2. This CDR3 is built from 13 residues. In germline, CDR1 is SGHNT, CDR2 YENEEA. The V gene end was trimmed by 3 bases and the J gene end by 10 bases; junction bases not matched to a gene: 6. CDR3 region: CASSFGSSGEQFF. CDR3 nucleotides: TGTGCCAGCAGCTTCGGCTCTAGCGGAGAGCAGTTCTTC.

V gene TRBV23-1 combines with J gene TRBJ1-2, with D perhaps matching TRBD1 (5 bases). TRBV23-1 is an ORF; its function is uncertain. The CDR3 extends over 14 amino acids. The V gene lost 4 bases and the J gene lost 4 bases, with 13 bases spanning the gap. CDR3 nucleotides: TGCGCCAGCAGTCCTCCGGGGAGGGGCTATGGCTACACCTTC. This codes for CASSPPGRGYGYTF.

The chain combines TRBV2 with TRBJ1-1, with D possibly being TRBD1 (6 bases). With 9 bases removed from V and 3 bases from J, the gap between germline ends came to 17 bases. Germline assignment: CDR1 SNHLY and CDR2 FYNNEI. The CDR3 extends over 14 amino acids. The CDR3 nucleotides are TGTGCCAGGGTGGGGGCGAAGGGAGACACTGAAGCTTTCTTT. Translating gives CARVGAKGDTEAFF.

The chain links TRBV10-3 to TRBJ1-2; tentatively, D is TRBD1 (5 bases). Germline-derived CDR1 and CDR2 are ENHRY and SYGVKD. The V gene lost 2 bases and the J gene lost 4 bases, with 8 bases spanning the gap. This CDR3 comprises 13 residues. The CDR3 sequence: CAISEVQGYGYTF. Here the CDR3 DNA reads TGTGCCATCAGTGAGGTGCAGGGCTATGGCTACACCTTC.

This chain connects TRBV19 to TRBJ1-6; 8 bases match TRBD1. CDR1 is LNHDA, CDR2 SQIVND, per germline (reference sequence). The ends lost 5 bases at V and 8 bases at J; junction bases unmatched: 5. The CDR3 loop spans 14 amino acids. In DNA form, the CDR3 reads TGTGCCAGTAGTCCAACAGGGGGGGATTCACCCCTCCACTTT. This translates into CASSPTGGDSPLHF.

This chain uses TRBV30 with TRBJ1-2, with D maybe TRBD1 (5 bases). The length of the CDR3 is 14 residues. V was trimmed by 3 bases and J by 6 bases, leaving 17 bases between them. In germline, CDR1 is GTSNPN, CDR2 SVGIG (reference sequence). The CDR3 coding sequence is TGTGCCTGGAGCCGATGGGGGGGAAGAGATGGCTACACCTTC. This codes for CAWSRWGGRDGYTF.